The 13 T cell receptor beta chains given below trace back to one sample, sequenced in a study of OX40 agonist ivuxolimab in advanced cancers. The table came from immunoSEQ multiplex PCR; TCRdb's copy has only in-frame clones and leaves some out. Of 60,000 to 65,000 clones listed, 90% to 95% were seen once; the top ten hold about 1.8%. The sequencing used CD4+ or CD8+ T cells sorted from blood, collected in a trial of the OX40 agonist ivuxolimab. These receptors were collected from an adult with an advanced solid tumor such as melanoma, head and neck, liver or kidney cancer.

The V and J genes are TRBV30 and TRBJ2-3; TRBD2 matches at 14 bases. The V segment lost 3 bases and the J segment 5 bases; nucleotides outside the gene matches: 4. Germline-derived CDR1 and CDR2 are GTSNPN and SVGIG (reference sequence). The CDR3 is 15 amino acids. In DNA form, the CDR3 reads TGTGCCTGGAGCCGGGGACTAGCGGGAGTAGATACGCAGTATTTT. Residues: CAWSRGLAGVDTQYF.

The gene calls are TRBV11-2 and TRBJ1-3; D uncertain. There are 16 residues in the CDR3. Trimming pared 0 bases from V and 0 bases from J, leaving 9 bases between. Germline CDR1 is SGHAT and CDR2 is FQNNGV. The CDR3 region has the DNA TGTGCCAGCAGCTTAGACGACTCCTACTCTGGAAACACCATATATTTT. Amino acids: CASSLDDSYSGNTIYF.

This rearrangement joins TRBV6-1 to TRBJ2-7, with TRBD2 identical over 9 bases. V lost 1 base and J lost 0; bases outside the gene matches: 1. Germline loops: CDR1 MNHNS, CDR2 SASEGT. The CDR3 runs 15 residues. CDR3 nucleotides: TGTGCCAGCAGTGAAGTTAGCGGGAGCTCCTACGAGCAGTACTTC. Translation gives CASSEVSGSSYEQYF.

This sequence joins TRBV5-1 and TRBJ2-2; 8 bases line up with TRBD2. V lost 3 bases to trimming and J lost 0 bases; unmatched junction nucleotides: 4. Germline loops: CDR1 SGHRS, CDR2 YFSETQ. The CDR3 contains 16 residues. The CDR3 spells CASSSGLVANTGELFF. CDR3 bases: TGCGCCAGCAGCTCGGGACTAGTTGCGAACACCGGGGAGCTGTTTTTT.

The chain combines TRBV27 with TRBJ2-7; maybe TRBD2 (5 bases). Germline CDR1 MNHEY, CDR2 SMNVEV (reference sequence). This CDR3 comprises 14 residues. With 6 bases removed from V and 0 bases from J, the gap between germline ends came to 12 bases. As DNA, the CDR3 is TGTGCCAGCAGCTTAACTAGAAGCTCCTACGAGCAGTACTTC. It is translated as CASSLTRSSYEQYF.

This chain links TRBV5-6 with TRBJ1-1; tentative D call: TRBD1 (5 bases). V shed 3 bases and J shed 7 bases, with 10 bases lying between them. Germline V gene lookup returns CDR1 SGHDT and CDR2 YYEEEE. The CDR3 covers 12 residues. The DNA of the CDR3 is TGTGCCAGCAGCTCGGGACTGGGTGAAGCTTTCTTT. Encoded protein: CASSSGLGEAFF. The whole variable domain, filled in from reference TRBV5-6 and TRBJ1-1, reads DAGVTQSPTHLIKTRGQQVTLRCSPKSGHDTVSWYQQALGQGPQFIFQYYEEEERQRGNFPDRFSGHQFPNYSSELNVNALLLGDSALYLCASSSGLGEAFFGQGTRLTVV.

The genes are TRBV30 and TRBJ2-2; 10 nucleotides align to TRBD2. The V and J ends lost 5 bases and 4 bases, in that order; junction bases with no gene match: 7. CDR1 is GTSNPN, CDR2 SVGIG, per germline (reference sequence). This CDR3 has 15 amino acids. In nucleotides, the CDR3 is TGTGCCTGGGGCCTTCTAGCGGGAGTCACCGGGGAGCTGTTTTTT. This gives the protein CAWGLLAGVTGELFF.

The rearrangement joins TRBV5-4 to TRBJ1-2; D remains unclear. Germline lookup yields CDR1 SGHNT and CDR2 YYREEE (reference sequence). Trimming left V 2 bases short and J 8 bases short, with 19 bases between. The CDR3 is made up of 15 amino acids. The CDR3 spells CASSFETLGLQGYTF. CDR3 in DNA: TGTGCCAGCAGCTTCGAGACCTTGGGTCTGCAGGGCTACACCTTC.

The J gene is TRBJ2-5, the V gene TRBV28; 8 nucleotides match TRBD1. The J call is doubtful: the DNA matches TRBJ2-7 better. The V gene's germline CDR1 is MDHEN and CDR2 SYDVKM. The CDR3 covers 15 residues. The CDR3 nucleotides are TGTGCCAGCAGTTCCCCGGGACAGGCCTCCTACGAGCAGTACTTC. It specifies CASSSPGQASYEQYF.

This chain links TRBV5-1 with TRBJ2-7; 9 nucleotides align to TRBD2. Germline V lookup: CDR1 SGHRS, CDR2 YFSETQ. Trimming took 0 bases from V and 1 from J; bases not matched to a gene: 2. CDR3 size: 15 residues. The CDR3 here is CASSLVAGASYEQYF. The CDR3 DNA is TGCGCCAGCAGCTTGGTAGCGGGGGCATCCTACGAGCAGTACTTC.

The chain is built from TRBV5-1 and TRBJ1-4; D unclear. Germline V CDR1 and CDR2: SGHRS, YFSETQ. V was shortened by 1 base and J by 6 bases, with 13 bases between the two germline ends. This CDR3 has 15 residues. The DNA for the CDR3 is TGCGCCAGCAGCTTGAATCCCCAGAACGATGAAAAACTGTTTTTT. Translating it yields CASSLNPQNDEKLFF.

CDR3 sequence reads: CASSEAHRASSGYTF. For the CDR3, the DNA is TGTGCCAGCAGTGAAGCGCACAGGGCCAGTAGTGGCTACACCTTC. This sequence joins TRBV2 and TRBJ1-2, with D possibly TRBD1 on 6 matching bases. The germline CDR1 and CDR2 sequences are SNHLY and FYNNEI. The CDR3 spans 15 residues. V gave up 0 bases and J gave up 7 bases, with 15 bases separating them.

The chain links TRBV5-4 to TRBJ1-2, with unresolved D. Germline V gene sequence: CDR1 SGHNT, CDR2 YYREEE (reference sequence). V lost 3 bases, J lost 13 bases, and 19 bases lay in between. This CDR3 is 13 amino acids long. The chain's CDR3 is CASSSFTAELLTF. CDR3 in DNA: TGTGCCAGCAGCTCCTTTACTGCGGAGTTGCTCACCTTC.